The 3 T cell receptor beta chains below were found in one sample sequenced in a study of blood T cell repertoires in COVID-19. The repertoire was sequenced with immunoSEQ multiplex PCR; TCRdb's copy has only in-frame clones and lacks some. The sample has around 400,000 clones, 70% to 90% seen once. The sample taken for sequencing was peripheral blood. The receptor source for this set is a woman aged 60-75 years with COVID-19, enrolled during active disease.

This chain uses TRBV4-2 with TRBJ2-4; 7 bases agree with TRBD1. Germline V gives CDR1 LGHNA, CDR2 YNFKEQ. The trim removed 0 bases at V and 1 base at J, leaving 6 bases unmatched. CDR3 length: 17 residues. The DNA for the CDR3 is TGTGCCAGCAGCCAAGAGGAAGGGGGCTTCGCCAAAAACATTCAGTACTTC. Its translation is CASSQEEGGFAKNIQYF.

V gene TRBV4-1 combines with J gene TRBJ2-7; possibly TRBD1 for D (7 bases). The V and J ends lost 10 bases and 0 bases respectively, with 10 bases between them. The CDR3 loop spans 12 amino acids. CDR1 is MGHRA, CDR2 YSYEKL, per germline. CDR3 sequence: CATGDSSYEQYF. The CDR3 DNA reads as TGCGCCACGGGGGACAGCTCCTACGAGCAGTACTTC.

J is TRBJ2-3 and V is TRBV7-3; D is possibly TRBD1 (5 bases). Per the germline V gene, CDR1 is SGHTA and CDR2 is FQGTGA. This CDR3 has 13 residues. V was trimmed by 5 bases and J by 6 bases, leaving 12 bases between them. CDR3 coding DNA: TGTGCCAGCAGCCCGACCCAGGGTGATACGCAGTATTTT. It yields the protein CASSPTQGDTQYF.